These 19 T cell receptor beta chains came from one sample sequenced in a study of cytomegalovirus exposure and HLA in healthy donors. The study ran its PCR with 60 Vbeta and 13 Jbeta primers. Sequencing used immunoSEQ multiplex PCR; TCRdb keeps in-frame clones, though not all of them. The sample shows over 75,000 clones, 65% to 80% of them seen only once. Sequenced sample: PBMCs. These receptors were obtained from a man aged 35 to 55 in good health and CMV-seropositive.

Only a few counts were recorded for this clone. The chain carries TRBV27 and TRBJ2-5; 15 bases match TRBD2. This CDR3 contains 17 residues. Trimming took 6 bases from V and 5 from J; bases not matched to a gene: 10. From germline, CDR1 is MNHEY and CDR2 SMNVEV (reference sequence). The chain's CDR3 is CASRRSLGLAGGETQYF. The CDR3 bases are TGTGCCAGCAGGCGGTCCCTGGGACTAGCGGGAGGCGAGACCCAGTACTTC.

This sequence joins TRBV5-6 and TRBJ2-5; D might be TRBD1 (5 bases). The end of the DNA is better explained by TRBJ2-7, so the J call may be wrong. The germline gives CDR1 SGHDT, CDR2 YYEEEE. The CDR3 runs to 14 residues. The CDR3 DNA reads TGTGCCAGCAGCTTGGGGCGGACAACTTACGAGCAGTACTTC. This translates into CASSLGRTTYEQYF.

The CDR3 here is CASSSTRLAGAEQYF. CDR3 DNA sequence: TGCGCCAGCAGCTCAACGCGGCTAGCGGGAGCCGAGCAGTACTTC. The chain has TRBV5-1 and TRBJ2-7; 10 positions match TRBD2. V shed 3 bases, J shed 6 bases, and the junction held 9 bases outside the gene matches. This CDR3 contains 15 residues. Germline V gene lookup returns CDR1 SGHRS and CDR2 YFSETQ.

This chain connects TRBV29-1 to TRBJ2-1; no clear D. With 1 base removed from V and 6 bases from J, the gap between germline ends came to 7 bases. This CDR3 comprises 12 residues. Germline values: CDR1 SQVTM, CDR2 ANQGSEA. CDR3 bases: TGCAGCGTTGAAGGTCTATCCAATGAGCAGTTCTTC. This codes for CSVEGLSNEQFF.

V gene TRBV4-2 combines with J gene TRBJ1-1; 8 nucleotides agree with TRBD1. Germline lookup yields CDR1 LGHNA and CDR2 YNFKEQ. CDR3 length equals 20 residues. The V gene end was trimmed by 1 base and the J gene end by 2 bases; junction bases not matched to a gene: 18. CDR3 amino acids: CASSQGSYGQGGVLNTEAFF. CDR3 nucleotides: TGTGCCAGCAGCCAAGGCTCCTACGGACAGGGTGGAGTGTTAAACACTGAAGCTTTCTTT.

This clone was recorded only once. The chain carries TRBV5-1 and TRBJ2-2; possibly TRBD1 for D (6 bases). This CDR3 contains 15 residues. V was pared by 4 bases and J by 5 bases, with 15 bases between. Germline lookup yields CDR1 SGHRS and CDR2 YFSETQ. This CDR3 reads CASSLGTIGTGELFF. CDR3 DNA: TGCGCCAGCAGCCTAGGGACAATCGGGACCGGGGAGCTGTTTTTT.

This chain uses TRBV11-2 with TRBJ1-3, with 8 bases that match TRBD1. The germline gives CDR1 SGHAT, CDR2 FQNNGV. The ends lost 6 bases at V and 0 bases at J; junction bases unmatched: 4. The CDR3 runs to 15 residues. CDR3 sequence reads: CASSPTGGSGNTIYF. In DNA, the CDR3 is TGTGCCAGCAGTCCCACAGGGGGCTCTGGAAACACCATATATTTT. The full variable domain, rest sourced from reference TRBV11-2 and TRBJ1-3, is EAGVAQSPRYKIIEKRQSVAFWCNPISGHATLYWYQQILGQGPKLLIQFQNNGVVDDSQLPKDRFSAERLKGVDSTLKIQPAKLEDSAVYLCASSPTGGSGNTIYFGEGSWLTVV.

The rearrangement links TRBV27 to TRBJ2-2, with TRBD2 identical over 12 bases. J gave up 0 bases and V 3 bases, and 2 bases lay outside the gene matches. CDR3 length equals 17 residues. CDR1 MNHEY and CDR2 SMNVEV come from the germline V gene (reference sequence). Here the CDR3 DNA reads TGTGCCAGCAGTTTCCCTAGCGGGAGGGCGAACACCGGGGAGCTGTTTTTT. It encodes CASSFPSGRANTGELFF.

This sequence joins TRBV5-4 and TRBJ2-7; no definite D call. The V end was cut by 5 bases, the J end by 0 bases, with 6 bases between. CDR1 and CDR2 (germline): SGHNT, YYREEE (reference sequence). The CDR3 is made up of 12 amino acids. The CDR3 nucleotides read TGTGCCAGCAGAACAGACTCCTACGAGCAGTACTTC. Protein: CASRTDSYEQYF.

The chain carries TRBV14 and TRBJ1-1, with D perhaps matching TRBD1 (5 bases). Germline V gives CDR1 SGHDN, CDR2 FVKESK. Trimming removed 1 base from V and 1 base from J, with 10 bases in between. The CDR3 has 15 residues. DNA for the CDR3: TGTGCCAGCAGCCAAGTCAGGGATACGAACACTGAAGCTTTCTTT. Its protein is CASSQVRDTNTEAFF.

This clone has a handful of counts. V and J are TRBV29-1 and TRBJ1-5, with D maybe TRBD1 (6 bases). Germline CDR1 reads SQVTM; CDR2 reads ANQGSEA. V was cut by 4 bases and J by 0 bases, with 10 bases left in between. This CDR3 region has 14 residues. The CDR3 nucleotides are TGCAGCGTTGCCTCGGACAGTAGCAATCAGCCCCAGCATTTT. This sequence encodes CSVASDSSNQPQHF.

The V and J genes are TRBV9 and TRBJ1-3, with TRBD1 matching 8 bases. The junction had 9 bases not matched to a gene; V was cut back by 0 bases and J by 1 base. CDR3 length: 18 amino acids. CDR1 SGDLS and CDR2 YYNGEE come from the germline V gene. CDR3 sequence (DNA): TGTGCCAGCAGCGTAGGAACAGGGGGGGTTCTTTCTGGAAACACCATATATTTT. This translates into CASSVGTGGVLSGNTIYF.

V gene TRBV19 combines with J gene TRBJ1-5; 10 bases fit TRBD1. The CDR3 runs to 17 residues. The germline V gene has CDR1 LNHDA and CDR2 SQIVND (reference sequence). The V segment lost 6 bases and the J segment 1 base; nucleotides outside the gene matches: 9. The CDR3 spells CASSPGQGRISNQPQHF. The CDR3 nucleotides are TGTGCCAGTAGCCCGGGACAGGGGAGGATCAGCAATCAGCCCCAGCATTTT.

V is TRBV5-1 and J is TRBJ2-1; 10 nucleotides agree with TRBD1. CDR1 is SGHRS and CDR2 is YFSETQ in the germline V gene. V lost 4 bases and J lost 5; bases outside the gene matches: 9. This CDR3 has 16 residues. The CDR3 DNA is TGCGCCAGCAGCCATAAGCCAGGGACAGGGGACAATGAGCAGTTCTTC. Amino acid sequence: CASSHKPGTGDNEQFF.

The chain employs TRBV5-1 and TRBJ2-3; perhaps TRBD1 as D (6 bases). The CDR3 length is 14 residues. Germline CDR1 is SGHRS and CDR2 is YFSETQ. V gave up 0 bases and J gave up 2 bases, with 7 bases separating them. Here the CDR3 reads CASSLGQVTDTQYF. The CDR3, as DNA: TGCGCCAGCAGCTTGGGACAGGTCACAGATACGCAGTATTTT.

The genes are TRBV28 and TRBJ2-7; the match to TRBD2 covers 12 bases. V was pared by 6 bases and J by 4 bases, with 7 bases of the junction left unmatched. The CDR3 runs 15 residues. The germline gives CDR1 MDHEN, CDR2 SYDVKM. The CDR3 DNA is TGTGCCAGCAGGCCGTTTACTAGCGGGAGGTACGAGCAGTACTTC. It codes for CASRPFTSGRYEQYF. Looking up the rest from reference TRBV28 and TRBJ2-7 gives the full variable domain: DVKVTQSSRYLVKRTGEKVFLECVQDMDHENMFWYRQDPGLGLRLIYFSYDVKMKEKGDIPEGYSVSREKKERFSLILESASTNQTSMYLCASRPFTSGRYEQYFGPGTRLTVT.

In this sample, this clone turned up once. The rearrangement uses TRBV28 and TRBJ1-6; 8 nucleotides line up with TRBD1. CDR1 MDHEN and CDR2 SYDVKM come from the germline V gene. V lost 5 bases to trimming and J lost 9 bases; unmatched junction nucleotides: 12. The CDR3 runs to 16 residues. This CDR3 is CASSTDRALRVSPLHF. Written as DNA, the CDR3 is TGTGCCAGCAGTACGGACAGGGCCCTTCGGGTTTCACCCCTCCACTTT.

The genes are TRBV7-8 and TRBJ1-3; 8 bases line up with TRBD1. V was clipped by 5 bases and J by 4 bases; unmatched bases: 7. The CDR3 length is 15 residues. CDR1 is SGHVS and CDR2 is FQNEAQ in the germline V gene. The CDR3 sequence: CASSRNGDRGNTIYF. The CDR3, as DNA: TGTGCCAGCAGCCGGAACGGGGACAGGGGAAACACCATATATTTT.

This clone was seen only once. This CDR3 is CASSPAGHGYTF. The CDR3 DNA reads TGTGCCAGCTCACCAGCAGGGCATGGCTACACCTTC. V usage is TRBV18 and J usage is TRBJ1-2; a possible D gene is TRBD1 (5 bases). This CDR3 is 12 amino acids long. Trimming removed 2 bases from V and 6 bases from J, with 7 bases in between. Germline values: CDR1 KGHSH, CDR2 LQKENI.